These 24 T cell receptor beta chains share one sample of origin, sequenced in a study of response to subunit inactivated influenza vaccine. TCRdb recomputed calls from the RT-PCR reads with MiXCR, one row per CDR3 protein. The sample comprises more than 400,000 distinct CDR3 sequences, 6% to 9% of which are singletons, and around 12% rests with the top ten. The input for sequencing was PBMCs from blood, taken around 2 years after vaccination. These receptors were obtained from a man aged 50-75 years who received an inactivated influenza vaccine.

The chain has TRBV6-5 and TRBJ1-5; 9 bases fit TRBD1. Germline V CDR1 and CDR2: MNHEY, SVGAGI. CDR3 size: 15 residues. After removal of 0 bases from V and 9 bases from J, the junction contained 6 bases not matched to a gene. The CDR3, as DNA: TGTGCCAGCAGTTACTCGCGACAGGGGGTAGGGCCCCAGCATTTT. Its protein product is CASSYSRQGVGPQHF.

The CDR3 region is CSAQTRSLNTEAFF. CDR3 DNA: TGCAGTGCCCAAACCAGGAGCTTGAACACTGAAGCTTTCTTT. This chain joins TRBV20-1 and TRBJ1-1; D is uncertain. The CDR3 runs to 14 residues. Germline lookup yields CDR1 DFQATT and CDR2 SNEGSKA (reference sequence). Trimming shortened V by 6 bases and J by 0 bases, and 14 bases separated the two germline ends.

The chain employs TRBV15 and TRBJ2-5; 10 nucleotides agree with TRBD1. Germline lookup yields CDR1 LNHNV and CDR2 YYDKDF (reference sequence). This CDR3 region has 18 residues. The J segment lost 2 bases and the V segment lost 5 bases, leaving 14 bases of the junction unmatched. As DNA, the CDR3 is TGTGCCACCAGCGCAGGACAGGGGGTTTTCCAGTTTCAAGAGACCCAGTACTTC. Protein product: CATSAGQGVFQFQETQYF.

This clonotype came up a few times. The chain combines TRBV28 with TRBJ1-5; D is unclear. CDR1 and CDR2 (germline): MDHEN, SYDVKM. The CDR3 has 15 amino acids. Deletions cut 6 bases from V and 1 base from J, with 13 bases between. The CDR3 sequence is CASSLRTESNQPQHF. The DNA of the CDR3 is TGTGCCAGCAGCCTAAGGACGGAAAGCAATCAGCCCCAGCATTTT.

This clonotype appeared many times. The genes are TRBV7-2 and TRBJ2-3; no clear D. The CDR3 runs 14 residues. Germline V gene sequence: CDR1 SGHTA, CDR2 FQGNSA. V lost 5 bases to trimming and J lost 6 bases, with 15 bases between them. CDR3 protein: CASSAREKSDTQYF. For the CDR3, the DNA is TGTGCCAGCAGCGCCCGCGAGAAGTCCGATACGCAGTATTTT.

This clonotype was picked up a small number of times. The chain joins TRBV12-3 or TRBV12-4 to TRBJ2-7; possibly TRBD1 or TRBD2 for D (5 bases each). The CDR3 totals 14 residues. V gave up 3 bases and J gave up 7 bases, with 16 bases separating them. The DNA for the CDR3 is TGTGCCAGCAGTTTCGAGGGACCCCCTTGGGAGCAGTACTTC. It encodes CASSFEGPPWEQYF.

This chain's CDR3 is CASSQWTSGKPGELFF. CDR3 nucleotide sequence: TGTGCCAGCAGCCAATGGACTAGCGGGAAGCCCGGGGAGCTGTTTTTT. This chain links TRBV7-9 with TRBJ2-2, with 12 positions matching TRBD2. This CDR3 region has 16 residues. Germline assignment: CDR1 SEHNR and CDR2 FQNEAQ (reference sequence). The V gene end was trimmed by 5 bases and the J gene end by 6 bases; junction bases not matched to a gene: 7.

This clonotype was picked up many times. The chain combines TRBV27 with TRBJ2-3; D remains ambiguous. V lost 5 bases and J 5 bases, leaving 11 bases between the germline ends. Germline V gene data show CDR1 as MNHEY and CDR2 as SMNVEV (reference sequence). The CDR3 extends over 13 amino acids. The CDR3, as DNA: TGTGCCAGCAGTCCGTCTTGGGGAGATACGCAGTATTTT. Protein sequence: CASSPSWGDTQYF.

The chain links TRBV19 to TRBJ2-1; D call uncertain. The CDR3 sequence is 15 residues long. Germline V gene lookup returns CDR1 LNHDA and CDR2 SQIVND (reference sequence). With 5 bases removed from V and 3 bases from J, the gap between germline ends came to 14 bases. CDR3: CASSVRNFNYNEQFF. As DNA, the CDR3 is TGTGCCAGTAGTGTGCGGAACTTCAACTACAATGAGCAGTTCTTC.

This clonotype has ten or more counts. The rearrangement links TRBV12-3 or TRBV12-4 to TRBJ2-7; a weak D match, TRBD2 (6 bases). The V end was cut by 6 bases, the J end by 0 bases, with 12 bases between. This CDR3 is 14 amino acids long. In DNA form, the CDR3 reads TGTGCCAGCAGCCGGGACTCCCGCTCCTACGAGCAGTACTTC. Its translation: CASSRDSRSYEQYF.

This clonotype was seen many times. The genes are TRBV7-2 and TRBJ1-1, with D uncertain. CDR1 is SGHTA and CDR2 is FQGNSA in the germline V gene. This CDR3 comprises 12 residues. Between the trimmed V and J ends, which lost 3 bases and 11 bases, there was a span of 13 bases. The DNA for the CDR3 is TGTGCCAGCAGCTTGGGTGGGATCGGGGCTTTCTTT. It translates to CASSLGGIGAFF.

This clonotype was seen repeatedly, ten times or more. The chain couples TRBV15 to TRBJ2-1, with D possibly matching TRBD2 (5 bases). V was cut by 1 base and J by 7 bases, with 11 bases left in between. This CDR3 has 14 residues. Germline CDR1 and CDR2: LNHNV and YYDKDF (reference sequence). The chain's CDR3 is CATSRVGRRNEQFF. The CDR3 DNA follows: TGTGCCACCAGCAGAGTAGGCCGGAGGAATGAGCAGTTCTTC.

The chain joins TRBV7-2 to TRBJ2-7; TRBD2 might be the D (5 bases). The germline CDR1 and CDR2 sequences are SGHTA and FQGNSA. Trimming shortened V by 5 bases and J by 0 bases, and 11 bases separated the two germline ends. CDR3 length: 14 amino acids. The CDR3 spells CASSVDGNSYEQYF. The CDR3 nucleotides read TGTGCCAGCAGCGTCGACGGGAACTCCTACGAGCAGTACTTC.

In this sample, this clonotype turned up many times. The chain links TRBV6-5 to TRBJ2-2; D might be TRBD1 or TRBD2, each matching 6 bases. The CDR3 contains 16 residues. The germline CDR1 and CDR2 sequences are MNHEY and SVGAGI. Trimming shortened V by 2 bases and J by 7 bases, and 17 bases separated the two germline ends. CDR3 amino acids: CASSYRRGPAGGELFF. DNA for the CDR3: TGTGCCAGCAGTTACCGCCGGGGGCCAGCAGGCGGGGAGCTGTTTTTT.

This clonotype came up a few times. The chain employs TRBV5-1 and TRBJ2-2; TRBD1 is a possible D gene (5 bases). This CDR3 contains 15 residues. CDR1 and CDR2 (germline): SGHRS, YFSETQ. Trimming left V 0 bases short and J 7 bases short, with 13 bases between. CDR3 bases: TGCGCCAGCAGCTTGGGCAGGGTTGATCACGGGGAGCTGTTTTTT. This encodes CASSLGRVDHGELFF.

The chain carries TRBV5-1 and TRBJ2-1, with no clear D. The V end lost 6 bases, the J end lost 10 bases, and 14 bases lay between the germline ends. Germline V gene data show CDR1 as SGHRS and CDR2 as YFSETQ. The CDR3 totals 12 residues. Here the CDR3 reads CASKLDGPEQFF. CDR3 bases: TGCGCCAGCAAACTTGATGGCCCCGAGCAGTTCTTC.

The chain carries TRBV6-1 and TRBJ1-1, with TRBD1 identical over 7 bases. In germline, CDR1 is MNHNS, CDR2 SASEGT. The CDR3 is made up of 16 amino acids. V lost 7 bases and J lost 0; bases outside the gene matches: 11. DNA of the CDR3: TGTGCCAGCACCAAGGGGGCAGGGGTCATGAACACTGAAGCTTTCTTT. Protein product: CASTKGAGVMNTEAFF.

This chain uses TRBV10-3 with TRBJ1-4; D remains unclear. Trimming stripped 1 base from V and 8 bases from J, with 5 bases between. The CDR3 has 12 residues. Germline values: CDR1 ENHRY, CDR2 SYGVKD. As DNA, the CDR3 is TGTGCCATCAGTGAGTTGGACGAAAAACTGTTTTTT. Amino acids: CAISELDEKLFF.

This clonotype was recorded many times. The chain uses TRBV28 and TRBJ2-7; 8 bases fit TRBD2. The CDR3 spans 13 residues. The J segment lost 2 bases and the V segment lost 7 bases, leaving 4 bases of the junction unmatched. CDR1 and CDR2 from the germline V gene are MDHEN and SYDVKM. CDR3 DNA: TGTGCCAGCATCTCGGGGGGGGCCTACGAGCAGTACTTC. Protein: CASISGGAYEQYF.

This clonotype came up many times. The chain recombines TRBV2 with TRBJ2-7, with D perhaps matching TRBD1 or TRBD2 (5 bases each). The CDR3 length is 17 residues. Germline loops: CDR1 SNHLY, CDR2 FYNNEI. V lost 6 bases to trimming and J lost 7 bases, with 28 bases between them. Here the CDR3 DNA reads TGTGCCAGCAGCGAACAGGAGACGCGTACCCTACGAGGGGAGCAGTACTTC. As protein: CASSEQETRTLRGEQYF.

This clonotype was observed a handful of times. The chain couples TRBV20-1 to TRBJ2-3; either TRBD1 or TRBD2 may fit D (5 bases each). Trimming shortened V by 6 bases and J by 0 bases, and 16 bases separated the two germline ends. This CDR3 contains 15 residues. The germline CDR1 and CDR2 sequences are DFQATT and SNEGSKA (reference sequence). The CDR3: CSAPRPGPSTDTQYF. The CDR3 DNA is TGCAGTGCCCCGAGGCCGGGACCGAGCACAGATACGCAGTATTTT.

This clonotype was seen a few times. The rearrangement joins TRBV6-5 to TRBJ2-5; 7 positions match TRBD2. Germline V CDR1 and CDR2: MNHEY, SVGAGI. The V gene end was trimmed by 3 bases and the J gene end by 4 bases; junction bases not matched to a gene: 5. This CDR3 contains 14 residues. CDR3 DNA sequence: TGTGCCAGCAGTTATGCGGGGGTGGGAGAGACCCAGTACTTC. Residues: CASSYAGVGETQYF.

This clonotype was detected many times. V is TRBV5-1 and J is TRBJ1-3, with 7 nucleotides matching TRBD1. Germline V gives CDR1 SGHRS, CDR2 YFSETQ. Losses at the gene ends were 1 base for V and 0 bases for J; bases not matched to a gene: 1. The CDR3 contains 15 residues. The CDR3 sequence: CASSLTGASGNTIYF. The CDR3 DNA sequence: TGCGCCAGCAGCTTGACAGGGGCCTCTGGAAACACCATATATTTT.

The chain links TRBV6-5 to TRBJ1-6, with TRBD1 matching 9 bases. Germline V CDR1 and CDR2: MNHEY, SVGAGI. This CDR3 region has 17 residues. With 0 bases clipped from V and 9 bases from J, the junction kept 9 bases outside the gene matches. The CDR3 nucleotides are TGTGCCAGCAGTTACTCCGACGGGACAGGGTCAGGTTCACCCCTCCACTTT. It codes for CASSYSDGTGSGSPLHF.